A selection of T cell receptor beta chains follows, all from one sample in a study of T cell responses to AZD1222 COVID-19 vaccine. Profiling relied on immunoSEQ multiplex PCR, and the TCRdb table lists in-frame clones only, not all of them. Among about 67,000 clones listed, roughly 80% were seen once. Sequenced material: peripheral blood, taken on day 0 of AZD1222 vaccination. The receptors were sampled from an adult in good health. The CDR3 runs from the conserved cysteine through the conserved F or W. The D gene is left open where the match is weak. Rows give clone size only sometimes, using once, few, many, or a class for an expanded clone.

size	V	D	J	DNA	CDR3
-	TRBV6-5	-	TRBJ1-5	TGTGCCAGCAAGGGGAGGGACACTCAGCCCCAGCATTTT	CASKGRDTQPQHF
few	TRBV1	-	TRBJ2-3	TGCACCAGCAGCCCAAACCTCAGGACTAGCGGGGGAGATCTTAACACAGATACGCAGTATTTT	CTSSPNLRTSGGDLNTDTQYF
-	TRBV7-8	-	TRBJ2-1	TGTGCCAGCAGCCTGGTCAGAGAATCCTACAATGAGCAGTTCTTC	CASSLVRESYNEQFF
-	TRBV27	-	TRBJ1-4	TGTGCCAGCAGTTCCACCCGGGGGGCGGGGCCCATAGAAAAACTGTTTTTT	CASSSTRGAGPIEKLFF
-	TRBV29-1	-	TRBJ1-3	TGCAGCGCCAAGCACGTCCCGGGCCCTGGAAACACCATATATTTT	CSAKHVPGPGNTIYF
-	TRBV6-5	-	TRBJ1-4	TGTGCCAGCCGATCCTCAGGGAGTAGTAATGAAAAACTGTTTTTT	CASRSSGSSNEKLFF
-	TRBV15	-	TRBJ2-5	TGTGCCACCAGCAGAGTGGCGTCACCTCAGTACTTC	CATSRVASPQYF
few	TRBV29-1	-	TRBJ1-2	TGCAGCGTTGTGGCAGGGCGAGGCTACACCTTC	CSVVAGRGYTF
-	TRBV10-1	-	TRBJ2-1	TGCGCCAGCAGTGAGTCCTCCCCTACCGCGAATGAGCAGTTCTTC	CASSESSPTANEQFF
-	TRBV28	-	TRBJ1-6	TGTGCCAGTCAGACAGGCAGCTCCTATAATTCACCCCTCCACTTT	CASQTGSSYNSPLHF
-	TRBV30	-	TRBJ1-6	TGTGCCTGGAAGAAGAATTCACCCCTCCACTTT	CAWKKNSPLHF
-	TRBV6-5	-	TRBJ1-5	TGTGCCAGCAGCCAGACCTGGAGTCAGCCCCAGCATTTT	CASSQTWSQPQHF
-	TRBV28	TRBD1	TRBJ1-4	TGTGCCAGCAGTTCCTCCGGGACAGGGAATGAAAAACTGTTTTTT	CASSSSGTGNEKLFF
few	TRBV5-6	-	TRBJ2-7	TGTGCCAGCAGCTCGGGCTACGAGCAGTACTTC	CASSSGYEQYF
-	TRBV7-9	-	TRBJ1-1	TGTGCCAGCAGCTTTCCCGGGGACACTGAAGCTTTCTTT	CASSFPGDTEAFF
-	TRBV28	-	TRBJ1-2	TGTGCCAGCAGTTTACCAGGGTCGGTGGACTATGGCTACACCTTC	CASSLPGSVDYGYTF
-	TRBV2	-	TRBJ1-5	TGTGCCAGCAGTGGAGACAGCGTTAGCAATCAGCCCCAGCATTTT	CASSGDSVSNQPQHF
-	TRBV6-6	TRBD2	TRBJ2-3	TGTGCCAGCAGTCGAGGACTAGCGGGATGGACAGATACGCAGTATTTT	CASSRGLAGWTDTQYF
-	TRBV10-2	-	TRBJ1-1	TGCGCCAGCAGTGATCCAGGGGAGACTGAAGCTTTCTTT	CASSDPGETEAFF
-	TRBV28	-	TRBJ1-2	TGTGCCAGCAGTTTCAACTATGGCTACACCTTC	CASSFNYGYTF
-	TRBV29-1	-	TRBJ1-1	TGCAGCGTTGAAGAGGGAGTAAACACTGAAGCTTTCTTT	CSVEEGVNTEAFF
-	TRBV28	-	TRBJ2-7	TGTGCCAGCAGTTTAGTTGGGACGGGTGACTACGAGCAGTACTTC	CASSLVGTGDYEQYF
-	TRBV6-4	-	TRBJ2-6	TGTGCCAGTAGTCCGGGCTCTGGGGCCAACGTCCTGACTTTC	CASSPGSGANVLTF
-	TRBV6-1	-	TRBJ1-5	TGTGCCAGCAGTGAAGGGCTCAACCAAGGGAAGCCCCAGCATTTT	CASSEGLNQGKPQHF
-	TRBV7-9	TRBD1	TRBJ2-1	TGTGCCAGCAGCTTAGGTCGTATGGGACAGGGGGCGAATGAGCAGTTCTTC	CASSLGRMGQGANEQFF
-	TRBV25-1	-	TRBJ1-2	TGTGCCAGCAGTGAATATGACAGACCCTATGGCTACACCTTC	CASSEYDRPYGYTF
few	TRBV14	-	TRBJ1-4	TGTGCCAGCAGCTGGGCAGGAACAACTAATGAAAAACTGTTTTTT	CASSWAGTTNEKLFF
-	TRBV6-2/TRBV6-3	-	TRBJ2-7	TGTGCCAGCAGTTCTAAAAGCCGGGTTCACGACGAGCAGTACTTC	CASSSKSRVHDEQYF
-	TRBV4-1	-	TRBJ2-5	TGCGCCAGCAGCCAGGCGGGGTATCAAGAGACCCAGTACTTC	CASSQAGYQETQYF
-	TRBV7-2	-	TRBJ1-1	TGTGCCAGCAGCCGACAGATGAACACTGAAGCTTTCTTT	CASSRQMNTEAFF
-	TRBV3-1/TRBV3-2	-	TRBJ2-4	TGTGCCAGCGGCGACAGTTTCGCCCACAAAAACATTCAGTACTTC	CASGDSFAHKNIQYF
-	TRBV7-8	TRBD2	TRBJ2-7	TGTGCCAGCAGTCCGACTAGCGGGGCCTCCTACGAGCAGTACTTC	CASSPTSGASYEQYF
-	TRBV4-2	TRBD1	TRBJ1-2	TGTGCCAGTACACAGGGGGCGTATGGCTACACCTTC	CASTQGAYGYTF
-	TRBV5-4	TRBD2	TRBJ2-7	TGTGCCAGCAGCCCACCGGGACTAGCGAGTTCCCACGAGCAGTACTTC	CASSPPGLASSHEQYF
-	TRBV30	TRBD1	TRBJ1-1	TGTGCCTGGGGACGAGGACAGGGTGGGAACACTGAAGCTTTCTTT	CAWGRGQGGNTEAFF
-	TRBV7-9	-	TRBJ1-6	TGTGCCGTGGAGCGGGGAAATTCACCCCTCCACTTT	CAVERGNSPLHF
-	TRBV5-1	-	TRBJ1-1	TGCGCCAGCAGCGCAGGGATAAGAGCTGAAGCTTTCTTT	CASSAGIRAEAFF
-	TRBV7-8	-	TRBJ2-7	TGTGCCAGCAGCTTTAACCAGGGCTCCTACGAGCAGTACTTC	CASSFNQGSYEQYF
-	TRBV3-1/TRBV3-2	-	TRBJ1-4	TGTGCCAGCAGCCAAGCTGTCAGGAATGAAAAACTGTTTTTT	CASSQAVRNEKLFF
-	TRBV7-3	-	TRBJ2-1	TGTGCCAGCAGCTCGCCGGGACTCAACAATGAGCAGTTCTTC	CASSSPGLNNEQFF
-	TRBV5-1	-	TRBJ1-6	TGCGCCAGCAGCTCGCGTCCCCGGGGCACAGGTGGTTCACCCCTCCACTTT	CASSSRPRGTGGSPLHF
-	TRBV19	-	TRBJ2-2	TGTGCCAGTAGTATAGATCATATCCGACCGACCACCGGGGAGCTGTTTTTT	CASSIDHIRPTTGELFF
-	TRBV7-2	-	TRBJ1-5	TGTGCCAGCAGCCCTCCGGACGGCCAGCCCCAGCATTTT	CASSPPDGQPQHF
-	TRBV11-1	TRBD1	TRBJ1-1	TGTGCCAGCAGCTTCGGGACAGGTAGAACGAACACTGAAGCTTTCTTT	CASSFGTGRTNTEAFF
-	TRBV18	TRBD2	TRBJ2-3	TGTGCCAGCTCACCCACCGTAGCGGGAGGTCCAGATACGCAGTATTTT	CASSPTVAGGPDTQYF
-	TRBV12-3/TRBV12-4	-	TRBJ1-5	TGTGCCAGCAGTTTAGGTTCGGGGCAGCCCCAGCATTTT	CASSLGSGQPQHF
-	TRBV2	-	TRBJ2-7	TGTGCCAGCACAGTGTTCTACGAGCAGTACTTC	CASTVFYEQYF
few	TRBV11-3	-	TRBJ2-5	TGTGCCAGCAGCTTTGCCGGGGAAGAGACCCAGTACTTC	CASSFAGEETQYF
once	TRBV19	TRBD1	TRBJ2-4	TGTGCCAGCAACCAAGGACAGGGACTTACACAACTAGCCAAAAACATTCAGTACTTC	CASNQGQGLTQLAKNIQYF
few	TRBV19	-	TRBJ1-3	TGTGCCAGTAGTATCCCCCCGTCGACAGGAAGGAACACCATATATTTT	CASSIPPSTGRNTIYF
-	TRBV4-3	-	TRBJ2-5	TGCGCCAGCAGCCAAGAAGGCGGCCTGGGGGGGACCCAGTACTTC	CASSQEGGLGGTQYF
-	TRBV7-9	TRBD1	TRBJ2-2	TGTGCCAGCAGCTTAGGAGCAGGGGGTGGCACCGGGGAGCTGTTTTTT	CASSLGAGGGTGELFF
-	TRBV5-6	-	TRBJ1-5	TGTGCCAGCAGCTTGGCTGGGGGCAGTCAGCCCCAGCATTTT	CASSLAGGSQPQHF
few	TRBV30	TRBD1	TRBJ2-5	TGTGCGCTTACAGGGGCAGGAGAAGAGACCCAGTACTTC	CALTGAGEETQYF
-	TRBV6-1	-	TRBJ1-2	TGTGCCAGCAGTGAAGGGACGAGGAGTGGCTACACCTTC	CASSEGTRSGYTF
-	TRBV27	TRBD1	TRBJ2-3	TGTGCCAGCAGCCGACCGACAGGGCCAGATACGCAGTATTTT	CASSRPTGPDTQYF
-	TRBV7-2	-	TRBJ2-1	TGTGCCAGCACCAAAGATTTTAGCAATGAGCAGTTCTTC	CASTKDFSNEQFF
once	TRBV24-1	TRBD2	TRBJ2-5	TGTGCCACCAGTGATCCGACTAGCGGGGGTACAGAGACCCAGTACTTC	CATSDPTSGGTETQYF